These 8 T cell receptor beta chains originate from one sample sequenced in a study of post-analysis software for immune sequencing data. General study results and limits: Controls showed lower frequencies than patients for a handful of TRBV segments, and TRBV5-6, TRBV5-1 and TRBV20-1 were among these.

Antigens for these TCRs are unknown. TCR beta libraries were prepared from cDNA with unique molecular identifiers. Using its own MiXCR run on the PCR reads, TCRdb lists one record per CDR3 protein. The sample lists 550,000 to 700,000 distinct CDR3 sequences, 44% seen once, with around 1.7% in the top ten. Sequencing was performed on blood. The receptors were sampled from a girl aged 5-17 years with multiple sclerosis.

The chain recombines TRBV9 with TRBJ2-1; 13 nucleotides match TRBD2. The germline CDR1 and CDR2 sequences are SGDLS and YYNGEE. The J segment lost 5 bases and the V segment lost 4 bases, leaving 6 bases of the junction unmatched. This CDR3 region has 16 residues. This chain's CDR3 is CASSTRTSGGNNEQFF. The CDR3 DNA reads as TGTGCCAGCAGCACCCGGACTAGCGGGGGCAACAATGAGCAGTTCTTC.

CDR3 sequence reads: CASNHRGSTDTQYF. The DNA of the CDR3 is TGTGCCAGCAATCATAGGGGGAGCACAGATACGCAGTATTTT. V and J are TRBV3-1 and TRBJ2-3; perhaps TRBD1 as D (6 bases). The germline CDR1 and CDR2 sequences are LGHDT and YNNKEL (reference sequence). V was cut by 7 bases and J by 0 bases, with 11 bases left in between. This CDR3 contains 14 residues.

This clonotype has more than one count but fewer than ten. The rearrangement links TRBV11-2 to TRBJ2-1; D is perhaps TRBD1 or TRBD2 (5 bases each). V dropped 6 bases and J dropped 0 bases, with 24 bases sitting between them. There are 19 residues in the CDR3. Per the germline V gene, CDR1 is SGHAT and CDR2 is FQNNGV. The CDR3 reads CASSSSVGSGLSSYNEQFF. As DNA, the CDR3 is TGTGCCAGCAGTTCCTCGGTGGGGTCGGGGCTGAGCTCCTACAATGAGCAGTTCTTC.

The J gene is TRBJ1-2, the V gene TRBV7-2; TRBD1 might be the D (5 bases). Germline loops: CDR1 SGHTA, CDR2 FQGNSA. The CDR3 loop spans 14 amino acids. The ends were cut back, 1 base at V and 3 bases at J, with 9 bases in the middle. This CDR3 is CASSLEARDYGYTF. CDR3 nucleotides: TGTGCCAGCAGCTTAGAGGCCAGGGACTATGGCTACACCTTC.

Note on this clonotype: With a much larger clone just one base away, this may be a read error. The chain combines TRBV5-1 with TRBJ1-6; maybe TRBD1 (5 bases). The V gene's germline CDR1 is SGHRS and CDR2 YFSETQ. This CDR3 spans 15 amino acids. The CDR3 protein is CASSSNGARNSPPHF. In DNA, the CDR3 is TGCGCCAGCAGTTCGAATGGGGCGAGGAATTCACCCCCCCACTTT.

This chain joins TRBV29-1 and TRBJ1-1; D might be TRBD1 (5 bases). The CDR3 covers 13 residues. Per the germline V gene, CDR1 is SQVTM and CDR2 is ANQGSEA. The V gene lost 4 bases and the J gene lost 0 bases, with 9 bases spanning the gap. The CDR3 region is CSVGQLMNTEAFF. The CDR3 bases are TGCAGCGTTGGACAGCTCATGAACACTGAAGCTTTCTTT.

CDR3 DNA: TGTGCCAGCAGCTCGATCGGGACTAGTATATCTGGGACCCAGTACTTC. This codes for CASSSIGTSISGTQYF. This rearrangement joins TRBV7-3 to TRBJ2-5, with 8 bases identical to TRBD2. Germline CDR1 and CDR2: SGHTA and FQGTGA. The J segment lost 7 bases and the V segment lost 4 bases, leaving 14 bases of the junction unmatched. This CDR3 contains 16 residues.

This chain joins TRBV5-1 and TRBJ1-2, with D unclear. Germline lookup yields CDR1 SGHRS and CDR2 YFSETQ. Trimming stripped 1 base from V and 6 bases from J, with 13 bases between. The CDR3 runs 14 residues. For the CDR3, the DNA is TGCGCCAGCAGCTTGACGGAGGGCCTGGATGGCTACACCTTC. This translates into CASSLTEGLDGYTF.